These 10 T cell receptor beta chains share one sample of origin, sequenced in a study of lymphopenia after photon versus proton radiotherapy. The assay was immunoSEQ multiplex PCR, and TCRdb's table has in-frame clones only and misses some. The repertoire consists of about 7,500 clones, with approximately 86% occurring once and the leading ten covering 3% to 3.5%. This specimen consisted of peripheral blood, obtained from a patient treated with photon-based radiotherapy. Receptors were obtained from a woman in her seventies with pancreatic cancer.

A few counts support this clone. The chain is built from TRBV7-2 and TRBJ2-3; 10 nucleotides align to TRBD2. The ends lost 5 bases at V and 1 base at J; junction bases unmatched: 6. Germline CDR1 and CDR2: SGHTA and FQGNSA. The CDR3 runs 16 residues. CDR3 nucleotides: TGTGCCAGCAGCCCCCCCGGGACTAGCGGCACAGATACGCAGTATTTT. It specifies CASSPPGTSGTDTQYF.

The J gene is TRBJ2-1, the V gene TRBV21-1; whether TRBD1, the table's D call, matches the DNA was not checked. TRBV21-1 is labeled a pseudogene. This CDR3 has 21 residues. CDR3 region: CASSRVPGQGVAGVGYNEQFF. DNA for the CDR3: TGTGCCAGCAGCAGAGTTCCGGGACAGGGAGTGGCGGGAGTGGGCTACAATGAGCAGTTCTTC.

The chain is built from TRBV15 and TRBJ2-3, with unresolved D. This CDR3 has 14 residues. Trimming stripped 1 base from V and 1 base from J, with 6 bases between. Germline values: CDR1 LNHNV, CDR2 YYDKDF (reference sequence). Here the CDR3 DNA reads TGTGCCACCAGCAGAGGGCAAGGCACAGATACGCAGTATTTT. Translation gives CATSRGQGTDTQYF.

V is TRBV30 and J is TRBJ1-2; 8 bases map to TRBD1. The germline V gene encodes CDR1 GTSNPN and CDR2 SVGIG (reference sequence). This CDR3 is 12 amino acids long. Unmatched junction bases numbered 3, after V lost 8 bases and J lost 1 base. In DNA form, the CDR3 reads TGTGCCGGACAGGGCGATAACTATGGCTACACCTTC. Translation: CAGQGDNYGYTF.

This chain connects TRBV28 to TRBJ1-1; TRBD1 matches at 9 bases. CDR3 length equals 14 residues. CDR1 and CDR2 (germline): MDHEN, SYDVKM. V was pared by 5 bases and J by 5 bases, with 6 bases of the junction left unmatched. CDR3 amino acids: CASSLQGARTEAFF. CDR3 DNA: TGTGCCAGCAGTCTACAGGGGGCGAGGACTGAAGCTTTCTTT.

This clone was counted a single time. The rearrangement uses TRBV7-8 and TRBJ2-2, with 7 bases identical to TRBD2. The CDR3 consists of 15 residues. The V and J ends lost 2 bases and 6 bases, in that order; junction bases with no gene match: 6. Germline-derived CDR1 and CDR2 are SGHVS and FQNEAQ. The CDR3 DNA is TGTGCCAGCAGCTTAAGGAGTGGGAGGGCCGGGGAGCTGTTTTTT. The encoded protein is CASSLRSGRAGELFF.

This chain connects TRBV6-9 to TRBJ1-5; D ambiguous. V gave up 4 bases and J gave up 3 bases, with 7 bases separating them. Germline CDR1 is MNHGY and CDR2 is SVAAGI. The CDR3 is made up of 13 amino acids. The DNA of the CDR3 is TGTGCCAGCAGTTTCTGGTCCAATCAGCCCCAGCATTTT. Amino acid sequence: CASSFWSNQPQHF.

The rearrangement links TRBV6-5 to TRBJ1-3, with no clear D. The V end lost 0 bases, the J end lost 2 bases, and 8 bases lay between the germline ends. Germline V gene lookup returns CDR1 MNHEY and CDR2 SVGAGI. The CDR3 totals 15 residues. CDR3 coding DNA: TGTGCCAGCAGTTACTCCTGGGTTCCTGGAAACACCATATATTTT. It encodes CASSYSWVPGNTIYF.

The CDR3 bases are TGTGCCAGCAGTTTACTGTCCGGAGGCTATGGCTACACCTTC. Residues: CASSLLSGGYGYTF. The chain has TRBV28 and TRBJ1-2, with D uncertain. The CDR3 covers 14 residues. Germline-derived CDR1 and CDR2 are MDHEN and SYDVKM. V lost 2 bases to trimming and J lost 4 bases, with 11 bases between them.

V is TRBV19 and J is TRBJ2-7; D is unclear. This CDR3 has 17 residues. Per germline, CDR1 LNHDA and CDR2 SQIVND (reference sequence). Deletions cut 1 base from V and 2 bases from J, with 18 bases between. The chain's CDR3 is CASSIVFVAQPTYEQYF. Here the CDR3 DNA reads TGTGCCAGTAGTATAGTATTTGTGGCACAGCCTACCTACGAGCAGTACTTC. Filled out from reference TRBV19 and TRBJ2-7, the complete variable domain reads DGGITQSPKYLFRKEGQNVTLSCEQNLNHDAMYWYRQDPGQGLRLIYYSQIVNDFQKGDIAEGYSVSREKKESFPLTVTSAQKNPTAFYLCASSIVFVAQPTYEQYFGPGTRLTVT.